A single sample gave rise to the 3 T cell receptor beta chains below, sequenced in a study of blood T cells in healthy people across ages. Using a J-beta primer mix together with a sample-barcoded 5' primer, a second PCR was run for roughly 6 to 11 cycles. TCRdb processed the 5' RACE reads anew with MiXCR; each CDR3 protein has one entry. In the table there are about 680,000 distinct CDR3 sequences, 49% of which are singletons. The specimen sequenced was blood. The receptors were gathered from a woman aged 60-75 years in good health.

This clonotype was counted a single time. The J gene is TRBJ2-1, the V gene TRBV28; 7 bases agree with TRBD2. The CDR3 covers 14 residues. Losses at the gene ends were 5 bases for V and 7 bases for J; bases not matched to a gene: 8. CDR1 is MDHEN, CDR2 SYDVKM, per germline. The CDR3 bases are TGTGCCAGCAGTGGAGGACTAGGAATAAATGAGCAGTTCTTC. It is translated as CASSGGLGINEQFF.

The CDR3 bases are TGTGCCAGCAGCGTAGAGTCAGCCAAAACTAATGAAAAACTGTTTTTT. Its translation is CASSVESAKTNEKLFF. The chain carries TRBV9 and TRBJ1-4, with D unresolved. Trimming took 0 bases from V and 1 from J, leaving 10 bases between them. CDR1 is SGDLS, CDR2 YYNGEE, per germline. The CDR3 has 16 residues.

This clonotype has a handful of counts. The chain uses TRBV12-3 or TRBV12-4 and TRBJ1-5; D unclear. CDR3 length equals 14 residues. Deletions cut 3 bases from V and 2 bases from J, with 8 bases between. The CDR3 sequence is CASSFLSGNQPQHF. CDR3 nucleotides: TGTGCCAGCAGTTTCCTTTCGGGCAATCAGCCCCAGCATTTT.